This passage covers 32 T cell receptor beta chains from one sample sequenced in a study of blood T cell repertoires in COVID-19. Using immunoSEQ multiplex PCR, the repertoire was profiled, and TCRdb retains in-frame clones only, with some absent. This sample has some 120,000 clones, with about 70% found just once. Sequences were obtained from peripheral blood. These TCRs come from a man aged 55 to 70 with acute or convalescent COVID-19.

This clone has just one count. The chain uses TRBV6-6 and TRBJ1-2; D ambiguous. This CDR3 has 14 amino acids. Germline lookup yields CDR1 MNHNY and CDR2 SVGAGI (reference sequence). V lost 6 bases to trimming and J lost 3 bases, with 14 bases between them. The CDR3 protein is CASSPYLRDYGYTF. CDR3 bases: TGTGCCAGCAGCCCTTATCTGAGGGACTATGGCTACACCTTC.

The V and J genes are TRBV3-1 (or the pseudogene TRBV3-2) and TRBJ2-2; 9 positions match TRBD1. Germline CDR1 reads LGHDT; CDR2 reads YNNKEL (reference sequence). With 1 base clipped from V and 5 bases from J, the junction kept 8 bases outside the gene matches. The CDR3 totals 17 residues. CDR3 region: CASSQALGTGKTGELFF. The CDR3 region has the DNA TGTGCCAGCAGCCAAGCGCTCGGGACAGGGAAAACCGGGGAGCTGTTTTTT.

This chain uses TRBV5-1 with TRBJ2-1; 14 bases are shared with TRBD2. V was pared by 4 bases and J by 8 bases, with 8 bases of the junction left unmatched. The CDR3 covers 16 residues. Germline V gives CDR1 SGHRS, CDR2 YFSETQ. This chain's CDR3 is CASSLLTSGRADEQFF. As DNA, the CDR3 is TGCGCCAGCAGCCTATTGACTAGCGGGAGGGCCGATGAGCAGTTCTTC.

V gene TRBV30 combines with J gene TRBJ1-2; no clear D gene. The V end lost 2 bases, the J end lost 4 bases, and 14 bases lay between the germline ends. CDR1 is GTSNPN and CDR2 is SVGIG in the germline V gene (reference sequence). This CDR3 is built from 14 residues. Written as DNA, the CDR3 is TGTGCCTGGAGTACCTACATGGGCCCCTATGGCTACACCTTC. As protein: CAWSTYMGPYGYTF. Together with reference TRBV30 and TRBJ1-2, the CDR3 gives the full variable domain: SQTIHQWPATLVQPVGSPLSLECTVEGTSNPNLYWYRQAAGRGLQLLFYSVGIGQISSEVPQNLSASRPQDRQFILSSKKLLLSDSGFYLCAWSTYMGPYGYTFGSGTRLTVV.

V usage is TRBV3-1 (or the pseudogene TRBV3-2) and J usage is TRBJ2-5; D uncertain. The germline V and J ends were trimmed by 1 base and 5 bases, with 5 bases remaining between them. The CDR3 totals 12 residues. The germline V gene encodes CDR1 LGHDT and CDR2 YNNKEL (reference sequence). CDR3 bases: TGTGCCAGCAGCCAAGCTACGGAGACCCAGTACTTC. Amino acids: CASSQATETQYF.

This sequence joins TRBV11-3 and TRBJ2-1, with a weak D call TRBD1 (6 bases). The V end lost 1 base, the J end lost 16 bases, and 11 bases lay between the germline ends. Germline V gene sequence: CDR1 SGHNT, CDR2 YENEEA. The CDR3 totals 11 residues. The CDR3 nucleotides read TGTGCCAGCAGCTTAGGCAGGGGTAAATTCTTC. Translation gives CASSLGRGKFF.

The chain combines TRBV7-2 with TRBJ1-4; D gene unclear. Germline V lookup: CDR1 SGHTA, CDR2 FQGNSA. CDR3 length equals 15 residues. V was shortened by 5 bases and J by 8 bases, with 18 bases between the two germline ends. The CDR3 loop reads CASSPRTGINEKLFF. The CDR3 DNA reads TGTGCCAGCAGCCCCAGGACTGGGATCAACGAAAAACTGTTTTTT.

This chain uses TRBV5-1 with TRBJ1-2, with 8 bases aligning to TRBD1. The CDR3 consists of 12 residues. In germline, CDR1 is SGHRS, CDR2 YFSETQ. The ends lost 4 bases at V and 8 bases at J; junction bases unmatched: 4. CDR3 in DNA: TGCGCCAGCAGCCCGACAGGGGTCGGCTACACCTTC. Its protein is CASSPTGVGYTF.

The gene calls are TRBV3-1 (or the pseudogene TRBV3-2) and TRBJ1-1; D unclear. V dropped 4 bases and J dropped 4 bases, with 7 bases sitting between them. Per the germline V gene, CDR1 is LGHDT and CDR2 is YNNKEL (reference sequence). The CDR3 is 12 amino acids. The CDR3 reads CASSLAGTEAFF. The CDR3 nucleotides read TGTGCCAGCAGCCTTGCGGGCACTGAAGCTTTCTTT.

The chain couples TRBV19 to TRBJ1-5; 8 bases match TRBD1. V lost 2 bases and J lost 5; bases outside the gene matches: 2. The CDR3 contains 14 residues. Germline lookup yields CDR1 LNHDA and CDR2 SQIVND (reference sequence). CDR3 sequence reads: CASSITGGDQPQHF. Written as DNA, the CDR3 is TGTGCCAGTAGTATAACAGGGGGGGATCAGCCCCAGCATTTT.

The CDR3 is CASSRQENYGYTF. For the CDR3, the DNA is TGTGCCAGCAGCCGACAGGAAAACTATGGCTACACCTTC. This chain links TRBV6-5 with TRBJ1-2, with a weak D call TRBD1 (6 bases). This CDR3 region has 13 residues. CDR1 and CDR2 from the germline V gene are MNHEY and SVGAGI. Deletions cut 6 bases from V and 2 bases from J, with 10 bases between.

The chain joins TRBV9 to TRBJ2-2; TRBD1 agrees at 11 bases. This CDR3 spans 17 amino acids. From germline, CDR1 is SGDLS and CDR2 YYNGEE. Trimming removed 3 bases from V and 4 bases from J; junction bases left unmatched: 8. The CDR3, as DNA: TGTGCCAGCAGCGGCCCAGGACAGGGGGCGAGCACCGGGGAGCTGTTTTTT. As protein: CASSGPGQGASTGELFF.

This clone was counted a single time. The chain couples TRBV30 to TRBJ2-1; D is unclear. Germline CDR1 is GTSNPN and CDR2 is SVGIG (reference sequence). V was clipped by 5 bases and J by 10 bases, with 12 bases between them. The CDR3 has 11 amino acids. This chain's CDR3 is CAWAPGREQFF. In DNA, the CDR3 is TGTGCCTGGGCCCCCGGTCGAGAGCAGTTCTTC. Based on the CDR3 plus reference TRBV30 and TRBJ2-1, the full variable domain is SQTIHQWPATLVQPVGSPLSLECTVEGTSNPNLYWYRQAAGRGLQLLFYSVGIGQISSEVPQNLSASRPQDRQFILSSKKLLLSDSGFYLCAWAPGREQFFGPGTRLTVL.

The chain couples TRBV4-2 to TRBJ2-3, with 8 bases that match TRBD2. Germline CDR1 LGHNA, CDR2 YNFKEQ. CDR3 length: 15 residues. The trim removed 3 bases at V and 2 bases at J, leaving 4 bases unmatched. The CDR3 coding sequence is TGTGCCAGCAGCCAGACTAGCGCCTACACAGATACGCAGTATTTT. Translated: CASSQTSAYTDTQYF.

The chain links TRBV5-1 to TRBJ1-4; 10 bases map to TRBD1. The CDR3 spans 15 residues. The J segment lost 5 bases and the V segment lost 4 bases, leaving 5 bases of the junction unmatched. Germline V gene sequence: CDR1 SGHRS, CDR2 YFSETQ. CDR3 nucleotide sequence: TGCGCCAGCAGCAAAGGACAGGGGGGGAATGAAAAACTGTTTTTT. Translation: CASSKGQGGNEKLFF.

This clone was seen a handful of times. The CDR3 is CASSPISGGETQYF. The CDR3 DNA follows: TGTGCCAGCTCACCCATTTCCGGGGGAGAGACCCAGTACTTC. The rearrangement uses TRBV18 and TRBJ2-5; a weak D match, TRBD2 (6 bases). The V and J ends lost 3 bases and 4 bases respectively, with 12 bases between them. The germline gives CDR1 KGHSH, CDR2 LQKENI. The CDR3 spans 14 residues.

The chain couples TRBV18 to TRBJ2-7; D is perhaps TRBD2 (5 bases). V dropped 5 bases and J dropped 2 bases, with 10 bases sitting between them. This CDR3 has 13 residues. Germline V lookup: CDR1 KGHSH, CDR2 LQKENI. The CDR3 here is CASSEGVTYEQYF. The CDR3 DNA sequence: TGTGCCAGCTCAGAGGGAGTAACCTACGAGCAGTACTTC.

The chain links TRBV19 to TRBJ1-1, with a tentative D call TRBD1 (5 bases). Looked up from germline, CDR1 is LNHDA and CDR2 is SQIVND (reference sequence). The CDR3 runs to 13 residues. Trimming took 8 bases from V and 5 from J, leaving 15 bases between them. The CDR3 reads CASSPGGGTEAFF. The CDR3 bases are TGTGCCAGTTCACCCGGGGGGGGTACTGAAGCTTTCTTT.

V is TRBV5-1 and J is TRBJ1-2; D uncertain. The germline V gene encodes CDR1 SGHRS and CDR2 YFSETQ. The CDR3 spans 13 residues. Trimming removed 1 base at V and 3 bases at J, with 7 bases between. The CDR3, as DNA: TGCGCCAGCAGCTTGTCCCAGGACTATGGCTACACCTTC. Residues: CASSLSQDYGYTF. The whole variable domain, filled in from reference TRBV5-1 and TRBJ1-2, reads KAGVTQTPRYLIKTRGQQVTLSCSPISGHRSVSWYQQTPGQGLQFLFEYFSETQRNKGNFPGRFSGRQFSNSRSEMNVSTLELGDSALYLCASSLSQDYGYTFGSGTRLTVV.

The CDR3 loop reads CASSEGTGEIEQYF. DNA of the CDR3: TGTGCCAGCAGTGAAGGGACAGGGGAAATCGAGCAGTACTTC. V gene TRBV2 combines with J gene TRBJ2-7, with 9 bases lining up with TRBD1. The junction had 4 bases not matched to a gene; V was cut back by 1 base and J by 6 bases. The CDR3 extends over 14 amino acids. Germline CDR1 reads SNHLY; CDR2 reads FYNNEI. Using reference TRBV2 and TRBJ2-7 for the parts outside the CDR3, the full variable domain is EPEVTQTPSHQVTQMGQEVILRCVPISNHLYFYWYRQILGQKVEFLVSFYNNEISEKSEIFDDQFSVERPDGSNFTLKIRSTKLEDSAMYFCASSEGTGEIEQYFGPGTRLTVT.

In DNA, the CDR3 is TGTGCCAGCAGCCGACAGGGGCACACTGAAGCTTTCTTT. Translated: CASSRQGHTEAFF. This rearrangement joins TRBV6-6 to TRBJ1-1; 8 bases fit TRBD1. From germline, CDR1 is MNHNY and CDR2 SVGAGI (reference sequence). V trimming: 6 bases; J trimming: 3 bases; junction bases outside the gene matches: 3. This CDR3 is built from 13 residues.

The chain joins TRBV3-1 (or the pseudogene TRBV3-2) to TRBJ1-2; D is unresolved. Germline V gives CDR1 LGHDT, CDR2 YNNKEL (reference sequence). The V end lost 1 base, the J end lost 3 bases, and 12 bases lay between the germline ends. The CDR3 runs to 15 residues. The CDR3 DNA reads TGTGCCAGCAGCCAAGGGCAGAGGGATTACTATGGCTACACCTTC. Residues: CASSQGQRDYYGYTF.

The gene calls are TRBV10-3 and TRBJ1-2; 10 positions agree with TRBD1. Germline V lookup: CDR1 ENHRY, CDR2 SYGVKD. The CDR3 totals 13 residues. Losses at the gene ends were 4 bases for V and 4 bases for J; bases not matched to a gene: 0. CDR3 region: CAISGDRGYGYTF. CDR3 DNA sequence: TGTGCCATCAGTGGGGACAGGGGCTATGGCTACACCTTC.

The rearrangement links TRBV29-1 to TRBJ1-2; possibly TRBD1 for D (5 bases). Germline CDR1 is SQVTM and CDR2 is ANQGSEA. This CDR3 comprises 17 residues. The V end lost 2 bases, the J end lost 0 bases, and 19 bases lay between the germline ends. The CDR3 DNA follows: TGCAGCGTTGAAACCAGGGCTAAAGGATTAGCTAACTATGGCTACACCTTC. Translating gives CSVETRAKGLANYGYTF.

The table lists this clone with a count of one. This sequence joins TRBV2 and TRBJ2-2; the D gene is possibly TRBD1 (5 bases). CDR1 and CDR2 (germline): SNHLY, FYNNEI. Deletions cut 2 bases from V and 0 bases from J, with 10 bases between. CDR3 length: 16 residues. The DNA for the CDR3 is TGTGCCAGCAGTGAAACAGGACGAGCGAACACCGGGGAGCTGTTTTTT. Protein: CASSETGRANTGELFF.

The DNA of the CDR3 is TGTGCCAGCAGCCAAGGTCTGGCAGGGGCTGGAAACACCATATATTTT. It encodes CASSQGLAGAGNTIYF. The chain uses TRBV14 and TRBJ1-3; tentative D call: TRBD1 (6 bases). CDR3 length: 16 residues. The germline gives CDR1 SGHDN, CDR2 FVKESK. Trimming took 1 base from V and 2 from J, leaving 12 bases between them.

The V and J genes are TRBV18 and TRBJ1-3, with no clear D. The germline V and J ends were trimmed by 3 bases and 0 bases, with 12 bases remaining between them. From germline, CDR1 is KGHSH and CDR2 LQKENI. The CDR3 runs to 16 residues. CDR3 amino acids: CASSPPARPSGNTIYF. CDR3 coding DNA: TGTGCCAGCTCACCTCCAGCGAGGCCCTCTGGAAACACCATATATTTT. Full variable domain (remainder filled in from reference TRBV18 and TRBJ1-3): NAGVMQNPRHLVRRRGQEARLRCSPMKGHSHVYWYRQLPEEGLKFMVYLQKENIIDESGMPKERFSAEFPKEGPSILRIQQVVRGDSAAYFCASSPPARPSGNTIYFGEGSWLTVV.

The chain carries TRBV19 and TRBJ2-5, with no clear D. Between the trimmed V and J ends, which lost 4 bases and 0 bases, there was a span of 18 bases. Germline V gene lookup returns CDR1 LNHDA and CDR2 SQIVND (reference sequence). The CDR3 has 17 amino acids. The CDR3 sequence is CASSKYQYRVHQETQYF. The CDR3 nucleotides read TGTGCCAGTAGTAAATACCAATACAGAGTTCACCAAGAGACCCAGTACTTC.

The rearrangement joins TRBV19 to TRBJ1-2, with TRBD1 identical over 7 bases. Germline assignment: CDR1 LNHDA and CDR2 SQIVND (reference sequence). Trimming removed 4 bases from V and 3 bases from J; junction bases left unmatched: 11. The length of the CDR3 is 16 residues. The CDR3 nucleotides read TGTGCCAGTAGTACCGTTCATTCAGGACAGGACTATGGCTACACCTTC. This encodes CASSTVHSGQDYGYTF. The full variable domain, completed using reference TRBV19 and TRBJ1-2, is DGGITQSPKYLFRKEGQNVTLSCEQNLNHDAMYWYRQDPGQGLRLIYYSQIVNDFQKGDIAEGYSVSREKKESFPLTVTSAQKNPTAFYLCASSTVHSGQDYGYTFGSGTRLTVV.

The rearrangement joins TRBV7-9 to TRBJ1-1, with D unclear. V was cut by 1 base and J by 1 base, with 22 bases left in between. CDR1 SEHNR and CDR2 FQNEAQ come from the germline V gene (reference sequence). The CDR3 runs to 19 residues. Written as DNA, the CDR3 is TGTGCCAGCAGCTTAGATCGTTTCCCCCGGACGGGGAGGAACACTGAAGCTTTCTTT. Its translation: CASSLDRFPRTGRNTEAFF.

V and J are TRBV11-3 and TRBJ2-1, with 7 bases matching TRBD2. In germline, CDR1 is SGHNT, CDR2 YENEEA. The CDR3 length is 17 residues. V shed 0 bases and J 6 bases; nucleotides not matched to a gene: 11. CDR3 amino acids: CASSLDLTRASGNEQFF. The CDR3 nucleotides read TGTGCCAGCAGCTTAGATCTAACGAGGGCTAGCGGCAATGAGCAGTTCTTC.

This clone was observed a few times. This rearrangement joins TRBV27 to TRBJ2-2; TRBD1 is a possible D gene (5 bases). The CDR3 contains 14 residues. V gave up 2 bases and J gave up 7 bases, with 11 bases separating them. Germline CDR1 is MNHEY and CDR2 is SMNVEV (reference sequence). As DNA, the CDR3 is TGTGCCAGCAGTTTAAATACAAGGGGCGGGGAGCTGTTTTTT. Protein product: CASSLNTRGGELFF.